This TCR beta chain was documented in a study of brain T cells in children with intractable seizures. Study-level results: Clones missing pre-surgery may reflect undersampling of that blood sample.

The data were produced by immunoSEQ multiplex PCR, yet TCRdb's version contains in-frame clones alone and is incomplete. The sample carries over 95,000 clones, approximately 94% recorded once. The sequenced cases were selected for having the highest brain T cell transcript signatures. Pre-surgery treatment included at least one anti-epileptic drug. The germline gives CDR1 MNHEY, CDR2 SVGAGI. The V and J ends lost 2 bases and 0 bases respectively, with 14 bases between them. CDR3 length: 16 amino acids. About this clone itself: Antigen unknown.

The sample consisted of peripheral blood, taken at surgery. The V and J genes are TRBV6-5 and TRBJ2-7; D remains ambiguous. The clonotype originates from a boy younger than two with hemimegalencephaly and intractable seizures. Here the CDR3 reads CASSYRSRASSYEQYF. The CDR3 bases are TGTGCCAGCAGTTACCGCTCCCGCGCTAGCTCCTACGAGCAGTACTTC.